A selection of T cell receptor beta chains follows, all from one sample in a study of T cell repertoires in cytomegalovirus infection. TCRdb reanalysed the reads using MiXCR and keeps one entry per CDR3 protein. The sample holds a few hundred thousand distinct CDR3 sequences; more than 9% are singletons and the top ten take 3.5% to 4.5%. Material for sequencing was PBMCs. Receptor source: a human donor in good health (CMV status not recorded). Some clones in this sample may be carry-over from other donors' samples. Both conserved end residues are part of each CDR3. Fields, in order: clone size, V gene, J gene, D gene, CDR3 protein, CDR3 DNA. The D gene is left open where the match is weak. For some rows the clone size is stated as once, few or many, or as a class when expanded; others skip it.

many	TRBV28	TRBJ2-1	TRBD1	CASSSPGQGIGEQFF	TGTGCCAGCAGTTCACCGGGACAGGGGATCGGTGAGCAGTTCTTC
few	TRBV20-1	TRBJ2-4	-	CSATDVAKNIQYF	TGCAGTGCTACGGACGTCGCCAAAAACATTCAGTACTTC
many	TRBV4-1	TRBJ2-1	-	CASSQSSAGAFYNEQFF	TGCGCCAGCAGCCAATCTTCCGCGGGGGCCTTTTACAATGAGCAGTTCTTC
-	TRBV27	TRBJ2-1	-	CASRPDEGETYNEQFF	TGTGCCAGCAGGCCCGACGAAGGCGAAACCTACAATGAGCAGTTCTTC
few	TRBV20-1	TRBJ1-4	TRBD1	CSAYRGNEKLFF	TGCAGTGCTTACAGGGGAAATGAAAAACTGTTTTTT
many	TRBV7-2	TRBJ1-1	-	CASSLVSLDTEAFF	TGTGCCAGCAGCTTAGTTAGCCTGGACACTGAAGCTTTCTTT
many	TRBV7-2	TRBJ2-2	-	CASSSQGSHTGELFF	TGTGCCAGCAGCTCACAGGGTTCTCACACCGGGGAGCTGTTTTTT
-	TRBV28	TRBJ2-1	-	CASSFRSANYNEQFF	TGTGCCAGCAGTTTCCGTTCCGCGAACTACAATGAGCAGTTCTTC
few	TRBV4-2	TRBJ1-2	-	CASSQEVSYGYTF	TGTGCCAGCAGCCAAGAGGTCTCCTATGGCTACACCTTC
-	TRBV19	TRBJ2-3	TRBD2	CASSSGGLAGTDTQYF	TGTGCCAGTAGTAGCGGCGGACTAGCCGGCACAGATACGCAGTATTTT
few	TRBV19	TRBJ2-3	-	CASSIPALGTDTQYF	TGTGCCAGTAGTATCCCGGCGCTCGGTACAGATACGCAGTATTTT
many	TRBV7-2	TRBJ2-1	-	CASSLAYYNEQFF	TGTGCCAGCAGCTTAGCTTACTACAATGAGCAGTTCTTC
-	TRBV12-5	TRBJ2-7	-	CASGFGGKRDEQYF	TGTGCTAGTGGTTTCGGGGGAAAGAGGGACGAGCAGTACTTC
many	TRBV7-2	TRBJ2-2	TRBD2	CASSLASGGAVSGELFF	TGTGCCAGCAGCTTAGCTAGCGGGGGGGCTGTCTCCGGGGAGCTGTTTTTT
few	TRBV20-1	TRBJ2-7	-	CSARVAQHEQYF	TGCAGTGCTAGAGTAGCCCAGCACGAGCAGTACTTC
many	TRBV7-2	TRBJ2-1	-	CASSILKDEQFF	TGTGCCAGCAGCATCCTTAAGGATGAGCAGTTCTTC
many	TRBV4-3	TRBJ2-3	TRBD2	CASSQYTSGGMDTQYF	TGCGCCAGCAGCCAATATACTAGCGGGGGGATGGATACGCAGTATTTT
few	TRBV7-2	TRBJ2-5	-	CASSRGAEETQYF	TGTGCCAGCAGCAGAGGAGCGGAAGAGACCCAGTACTTC
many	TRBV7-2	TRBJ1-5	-	CASSLHGDQPQHF	TGTGCCAGCAGCTTACACGGAGATCAGCCCCAGCATTTT
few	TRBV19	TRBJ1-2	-	CASSTTLDSRSYGYTF	TGTGCCAGTAGTACCACTTTGGACAGTAGGAGCTATGGCTACACCTTC
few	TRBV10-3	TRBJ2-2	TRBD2	CAIGASGNTGELFF	TGTGCCATCGGGGCTAGCGGAAACACCGGGGAGCTGTTTTTT
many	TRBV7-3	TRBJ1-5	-	CASSSGRTPNQPQHF	TGTGCCAGCAGCTCAGGCCGGACACCCAATCAGCCCCAGCATTTT
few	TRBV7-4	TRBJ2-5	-	CASSFRPTQETQYF	TGTGCCAGCAGCTTCCGACCTACCCAAGAGACCCAGTACTTC
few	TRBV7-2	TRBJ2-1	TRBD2	CASRDSGGTYNEQFF	TGTGCCAGCAGAGATAGCGGGGGGACCTACAATGAGCAGTTCTTC
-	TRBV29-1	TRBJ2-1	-	CSVATGGYNEQFF	TGCAGCGTCGCTACCGGGGGATACAATGAGCAGTTCTTC
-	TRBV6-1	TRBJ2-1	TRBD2	CASREGTSGSRSYEQFF	TGTGCCAGCAGAGAAGGGACTAGCGGGAGTCGTAGTTATGAGCAGTTCTTC
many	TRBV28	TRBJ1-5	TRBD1	CASSLGGGGNNQPQHF	TGTGCCAGCAGTTTGGGAGGGGGCGGTAACAATCAGCCCCAGCATTTT
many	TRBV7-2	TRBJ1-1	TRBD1	CASSPRQGPNTEAFF	TGTGCCAGCAGCCCTCGACAGGGGCCAAACACTGAAGCTTTCTTT
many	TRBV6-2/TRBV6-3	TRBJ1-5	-	CASSYSSRNQPQHF	TGTGCCAGCAGTTACTCGAGCCGCAATCAGCCCCAGCATTTT
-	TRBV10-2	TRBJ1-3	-	CASSRGLASSGNTIYF	TGCGCCAGCAGTAGAGGACTGGCGAGCTCTGGAAACACCATATATTTT
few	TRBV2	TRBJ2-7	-	CASNGLFYMDEQYF	TGTGCCAGCAACGGACTTTTTTACATGGACGAGCAGTACTTC
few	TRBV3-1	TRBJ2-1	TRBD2	CASSLPSSGYNEQFF	TGTGCCAGCAGTCTTCCCTCTAGCGGATACAATGAGCAGTTCTTC
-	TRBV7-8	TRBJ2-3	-	CASSLEGLLGTDTQYF	TGTGCCAGCAGCTTAGAGGGCCTCCTAGGCACAGATACGCAGTATTTT
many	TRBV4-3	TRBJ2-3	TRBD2	CASSQDMELAADTDTQYF	TGCGCCAGCAGCCAAGACATGGAACTAGCGGCCGACACAGATACGCAGTATTTT
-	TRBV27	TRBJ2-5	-	CASRINRADETQYF	TGTGCCAGCAGAATAAACAGGGCTGACGAGACCCAGTACTTC
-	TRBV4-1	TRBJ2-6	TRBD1	CASSLLGQASSGANVLTF	TGCGCCAGCAGCCTCCTTGGACAGGCGAGCTCTGGGGCCAACGTCCTGACTTTC
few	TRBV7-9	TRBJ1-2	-	CASTSQVLNGYTF	TGTGCCAGCACCTCTCAGGTTTTGAATGGCTACACCTTC
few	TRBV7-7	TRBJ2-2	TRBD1	CASSRGQGTGELFF	TGTGCCAGCAGCCGGGGACAGGGAACCGGGGAGCTGTTTTTT
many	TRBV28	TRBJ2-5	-	CASSLSVNRETQYF	TGTGCCAGCAGTTTATCGGTCAATCGGGAGACCCAGTACTTC
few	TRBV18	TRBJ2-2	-	CASSLPGRLNTGELFF	TGTGCCAGCTCACTCCCGGGCAGGCTGAACACCGGGGAGCTGTTTTTT
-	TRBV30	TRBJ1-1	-	CAWSGFTEAFF	TGTGCCTGGAGTGGATTCACTGAAGCTTTCTTT
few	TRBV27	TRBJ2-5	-	CASSIRARETQYF	TGTGCCAGCAGTATCCGGGCTCGAGAGACCCAGTACTTC
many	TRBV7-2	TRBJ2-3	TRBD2	CASSRRLAGGRTDTQYF	TGTGCCAGCAGCCGCCGACTAGCGGGGGGCCGCACAGATACGCAGTATTTT
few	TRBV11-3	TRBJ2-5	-	CASSHTTDRPETQYF	TGTGCCAGCAGCCATACAACCGACAGGCCAGAGACCCAGTACTTC
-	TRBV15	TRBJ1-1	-	CATSSPPGRLNTEAFF	TGTGCCACCAGCAGTCCTCCGGGACGGTTGAACACTGAAGCTTTCTTT
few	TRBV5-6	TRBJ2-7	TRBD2	CASSLRVSGRRGTYEQYF	TGTGCCAGCAGCTTGCGGGTTAGCGGGAGGCGCGGGACCTACGAGCAGTACTTC
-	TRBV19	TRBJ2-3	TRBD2	CASRATSGRSDTQYF	TGTGCCAGTAGGGCTACTAGCGGGAGATCAGATACGCAGTATTTT
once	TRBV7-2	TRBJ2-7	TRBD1	CASSFRTGTGGNEQYF	TGTGCCAGCAGCTTTCGGACCGGGACAGGGGGCAACGAGCAGTACTTC